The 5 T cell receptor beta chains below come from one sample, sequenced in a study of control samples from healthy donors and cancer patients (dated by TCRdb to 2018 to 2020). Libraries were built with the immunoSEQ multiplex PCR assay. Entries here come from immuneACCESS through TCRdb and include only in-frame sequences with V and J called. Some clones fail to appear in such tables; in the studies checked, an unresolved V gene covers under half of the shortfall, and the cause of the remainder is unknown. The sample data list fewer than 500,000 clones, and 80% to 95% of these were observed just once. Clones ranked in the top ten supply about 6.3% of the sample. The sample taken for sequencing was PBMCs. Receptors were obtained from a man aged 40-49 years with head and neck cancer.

The CDR3 sequence is CASSTRRRPELSGANVLTF. Here the CDR3 DNA reads TGTGCCAGCAGCACGAGGCGCCGTCCGGAACTCTCTGGGGCCAACGTCCTGACTTTC. The chain couples TRBV7-2 to TRBJ2-6; D gene uncertain. Germline loops: CDR1 SGHTA, CDR2 FQGNSA. The CDR3 has 19 amino acids. Trimming stripped 5 bases from V and 0 bases from J, with 20 bases between.

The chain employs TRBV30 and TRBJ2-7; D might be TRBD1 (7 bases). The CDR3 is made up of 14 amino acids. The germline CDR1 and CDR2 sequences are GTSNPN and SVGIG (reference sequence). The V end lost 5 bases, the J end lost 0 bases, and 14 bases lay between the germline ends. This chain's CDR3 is CAWGRTGLSYEQYF. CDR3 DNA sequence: TGTGCCTGGGGGAGGACAGGACTCTCCTACGAGCAGTACTTC.

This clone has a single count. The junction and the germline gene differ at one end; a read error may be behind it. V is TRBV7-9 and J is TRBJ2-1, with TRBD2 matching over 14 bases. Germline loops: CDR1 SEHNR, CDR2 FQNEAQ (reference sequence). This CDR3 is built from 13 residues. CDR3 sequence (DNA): TGTGCCAGCAGCGCCGGGACTAGCGGGAGAGAGATCTTC. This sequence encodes CASSAGTSGREIF. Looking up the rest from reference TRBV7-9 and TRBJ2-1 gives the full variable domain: DTGVSQNPRHKITKRGQNVTFRCDPISEHNRLYWYRQTLGQGPEFLTYFQNEAQLEKSRLLSDRFSAERPKGSFSTLEIQRTEQGDSAMYLCASSAGTSGREIFGPGTRLTVL.

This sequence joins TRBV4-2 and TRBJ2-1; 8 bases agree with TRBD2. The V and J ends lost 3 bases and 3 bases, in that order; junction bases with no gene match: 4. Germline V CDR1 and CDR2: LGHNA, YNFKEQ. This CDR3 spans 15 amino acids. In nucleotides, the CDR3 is TGTGCCAGCAGCCACGGGGGGGGGCTCTACAATGAGCAGTTCTTC. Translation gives CASSHGGGLYNEQFF.

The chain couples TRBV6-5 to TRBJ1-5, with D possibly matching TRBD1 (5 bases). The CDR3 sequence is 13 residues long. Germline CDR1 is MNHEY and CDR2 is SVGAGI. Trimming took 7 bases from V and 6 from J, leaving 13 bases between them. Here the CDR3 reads CASTPGGLQPQHF. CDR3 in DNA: TGTGCCAGCACCCCCGGGGGTCTTCAGCCCCAGCATTTT.